Listed below are T cell receptor beta chains from one sample, sequenced in a study of T cell repertoires in cytomegalovirus infection. TCRdb recomputed calls from the reads with MiXCR, one row per CDR3 protein. Of some 700,000 distinct CDR3 sequences in the sample, 35% were seen once. The sample comprised PBMCs. The source of these receptors is a human donor in good health (CMV status not recorded). Some clones in this sample may be carry-over from other donors' samples. CDR3s leave out the opening cysteine and the closing phenylalanine or tryptophan.

>TRBV6-6|TRBJ1-2
ASSYGSSDGYT
>TRBV19|TRBJ1-1
ASSMGGPTEAF
>TRBV12-3/TRBV12-4|TRBJ2-7
ASSLMDGGSYEQY
>TRBV6-1|TRBJ1-1
ASNKGGRDTEAF
>TRBV5-1|TRBJ2-3
ASSAFTDTQY
>TRBV6-1|TRBJ1-5
ASRDLGRGDQPQH
>TRBV6-2/TRBV6-3|TRBJ2-3
ASSPQLAAFTDTQY
>TRBV10-3|TRBJ2-7
AISGEGGNYEQY
>TRBV4-1|TRBJ2-1
ASSPRGTGAGLYNEQF
>TRBV6-1|TRBJ1-6
ASSELGGSPLH
>TRBV12-3/TRBV12-4|TRBJ2-2
ASSLSAGELF
>TRBV7-6|TRBJ2-1
ASSRSTSGYNEQF
>TRBV28|TRBJ1-1
ASSLFGRQGRGTEAF
>TRBV10-3|TRBJ1-3
AISATDRSGNTIY
>TRBV29-1|TRBJ2-3
SVSRQPGTDTQY
>TRBV28|TRBJ1-4
ASGYPGDRFNEKLF
>TRBV20-1|TRBJ1-4
SAAGSRVEKLF
>TRBV4-2|TRBJ1-1
ASSQEDGLGREAF
>TRBV7-2|TRBJ1-1
ASSYVQETEAF
>TRBV6-5|TRBJ1-1
ASSQGAVEAF
>TRBV6-8|TRBJ2-2
ASSYSGRGRTNTGELF
>TRBV14|TRBJ2-1
ASSQSRASQEQF
>TRBV7-2|TRBJ2-7
ASSIAPGGPYEQY
>TRBV4-2|TRBJ2-1
ASSLGLAGAHEQF
>TRBV7-9|TRBJ1-2
ASSLRTENPYGYT
>TRBV5-4|TRBJ2-1
ASSWAGLRGNEQF
>TRBV5-6|TRBJ2-3
ASSPEGVGDTQY
>TRBV6-6|TRBJ2-1
ASSYSKGPGDEQF
>TRBV7-6|TRBJ1-1
ASSPGTGSNTEAF
>TRBV7-8|TRBJ2-1
ASSLVDSYNEQF
>TRBV20-1|TRBJ2-1
SATPPRTSGYNEQF
>TRBV12-3/TRBV12-4|TRBJ2-5
ASSPSRRETQY
>TRBV11-2|TRBJ2-1
ASSLSQGREQF
>TRBV7-6|TRBJ2-5
ASSIRPGVETQY
>TRBV12-3/TRBV12-4|TRBJ2-1
ASSLSQLSYNEQF
>TRBV2|TRBJ2-1
ASSSRAARSSYNEQF
>TRBV7-2|TRBJ2-3
ASSFRPATDTQY
>TRBV7-6|TRBJ2-1
ASSSRDGTYNEQV
>TRBV28|TRBJ1-3
ASSSNYRTGTGNTIY
>TRBV27|TRBJ2-7
ASSRQPPGGPYEQY
>TRBV7-8|TRBJ2-7
ASSSSGATDYEQY
>TRBV7-2|TRBJ1-3
ASSLGGHMSSGNTIY